This paragraph covers one T cell receptor beta chain sequence. This sample was taken from a study of cytomegalovirus exposure and HLA in healthy donors. The PCR was carried out with 60 Vbeta primers and 13 Jbeta primers. Sequencing used immunoSEQ multiplex PCR; TCRdb keeps in-frame clones, though not all of them. The table has some 190,000 clones, about 85% seen once. Looked up from germline, CDR1 is LGHNA and CDR2 is YSLEER. Trimming removed 2 bases from V and 3 bases from J, with 11 bases in between. CDR3 length equals 15 residues. Sequenced sample: PBMCs. This receptor was taken from a woman aged 45-60 years in good health and CMV-seronegative. This chain links TRBV4-3 with TRBJ2-1; D may be TRBD2 (6 bases). The CDR3 here is CASSQSRGNYNEQFF. In DNA form, the CDR3 reads TGCGCCAGCAGCCAAAGTCGGGGGAACTACAATGAGCAGTTCTTC.